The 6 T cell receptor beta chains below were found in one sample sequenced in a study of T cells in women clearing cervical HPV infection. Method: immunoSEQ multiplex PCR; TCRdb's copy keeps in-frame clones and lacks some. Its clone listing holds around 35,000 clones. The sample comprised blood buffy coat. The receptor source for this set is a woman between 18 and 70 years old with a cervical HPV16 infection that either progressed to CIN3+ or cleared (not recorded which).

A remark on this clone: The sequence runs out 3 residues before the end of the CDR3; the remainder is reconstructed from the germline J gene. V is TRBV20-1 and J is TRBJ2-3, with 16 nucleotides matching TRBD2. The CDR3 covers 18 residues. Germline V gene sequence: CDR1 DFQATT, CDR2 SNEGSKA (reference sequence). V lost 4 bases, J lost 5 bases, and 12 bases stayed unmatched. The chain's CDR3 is CSANVPGLAGGPEDTQYF. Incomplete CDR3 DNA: TGCAGTGCTAACGTCCCGGGACTAGCGGGAGGGCCGGAAGATACG.

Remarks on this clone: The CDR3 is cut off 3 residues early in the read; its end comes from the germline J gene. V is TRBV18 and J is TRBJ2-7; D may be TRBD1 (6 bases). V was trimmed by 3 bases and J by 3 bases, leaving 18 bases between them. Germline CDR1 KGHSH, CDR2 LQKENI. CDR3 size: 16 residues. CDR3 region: CASSPPVGAAVYEQYF. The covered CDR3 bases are TGTGCCAGCTCACCCCCCGTGGGGGCAGCGGTCTACGAG.

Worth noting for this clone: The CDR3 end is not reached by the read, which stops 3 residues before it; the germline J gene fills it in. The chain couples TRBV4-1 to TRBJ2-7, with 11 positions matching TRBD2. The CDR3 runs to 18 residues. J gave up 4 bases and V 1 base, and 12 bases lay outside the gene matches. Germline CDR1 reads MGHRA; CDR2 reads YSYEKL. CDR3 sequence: CASSQAVWLTSGTYEQYF. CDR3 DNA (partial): TGCGCCAGCAGCCAAGCGGTTTGGCTGACTAGCGGGACTTACGAG.

CDR3 region: CASSPRGSRLEKLFF. The CDR3 bases that were read are TGTGCCAGCTCACCCAGGGGGTCGAGACTCGAAAAG. The chain has TRBV18 and TRBJ2-2; TRBD1 matches at 7 bases. The read terminates 3 residues ahead of where the CDR3 ends, so the germline J gene completes it. This CDR3 region has 15 residues. CDR1 and CDR2 from the germline V gene are KGHSH and LQKENI.

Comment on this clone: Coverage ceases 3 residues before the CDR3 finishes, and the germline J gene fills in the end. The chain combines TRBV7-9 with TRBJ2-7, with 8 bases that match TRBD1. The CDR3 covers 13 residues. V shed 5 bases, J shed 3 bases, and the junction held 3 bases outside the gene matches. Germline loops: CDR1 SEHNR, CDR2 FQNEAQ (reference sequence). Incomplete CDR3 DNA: TGTGCCAGCAGCCATACAGGGGGCTACGAG. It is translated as CASSHTGGYE. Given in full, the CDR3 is CASSHTGGYEQYF.

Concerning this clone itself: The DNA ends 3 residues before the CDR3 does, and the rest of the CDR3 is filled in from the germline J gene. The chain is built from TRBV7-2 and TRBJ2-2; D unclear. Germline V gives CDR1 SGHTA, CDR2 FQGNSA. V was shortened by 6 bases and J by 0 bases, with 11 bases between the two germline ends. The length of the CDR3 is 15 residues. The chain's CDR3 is CASRLRVANTGELFF. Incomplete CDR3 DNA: TGTGCCAGCAGATTAAGGGTCGCGAACACCGGGGAG.